In this sample, the clone carrying this T cell receptor (beta chain) turned up a few times. The source of the sample is a study of CD8 T cells in ankylosing spondylitis. Researchers built TCR beta libraries using quantitative 5'-RACE with molecular barcodes. TCRdb ran MiXCR on the 5' RACE reads and lists one entry per CDR3 protein. The sample lists 300,000 to 400,000 distinct CDR3 sequences, around a tenth occurring once. CDR1 is MDHEN, CDR2 SYDVKM, per germline. The trim removed 6 bases at V and 5 bases at J, leaving 9 bases unmatched. This CDR3 has 14 residues. V usage is TRBV28 and J usage is TRBJ2-5, with 7 bases lining up with TRBD1. The source is a female donor with ankylosing spondylitis or in good health (not recorded which). Sample: blood, either unsorted or a sorted T cell fraction (not recorded which). CDR3 amino acids: CASRQTGAGETQYF. CDR3 nucleotides: TGTGCCAGCAGACAAACAGGGGCCGGGGAGACCCAGTACTTC.